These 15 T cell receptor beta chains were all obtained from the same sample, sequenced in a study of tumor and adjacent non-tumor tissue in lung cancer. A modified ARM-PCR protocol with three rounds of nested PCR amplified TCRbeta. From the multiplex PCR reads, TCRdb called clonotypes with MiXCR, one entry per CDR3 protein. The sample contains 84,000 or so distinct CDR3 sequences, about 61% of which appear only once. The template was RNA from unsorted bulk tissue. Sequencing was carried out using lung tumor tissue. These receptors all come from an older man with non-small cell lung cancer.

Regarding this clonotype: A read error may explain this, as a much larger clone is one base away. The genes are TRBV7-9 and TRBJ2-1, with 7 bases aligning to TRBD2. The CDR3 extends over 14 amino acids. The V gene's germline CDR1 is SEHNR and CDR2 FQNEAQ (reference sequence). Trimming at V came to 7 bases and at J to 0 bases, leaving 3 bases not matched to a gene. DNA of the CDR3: TGTGCCAGCATCCCGGGGGGCTCCTACAATGAGCAGTTCTTC. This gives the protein CASIPGGSYNEQFF.

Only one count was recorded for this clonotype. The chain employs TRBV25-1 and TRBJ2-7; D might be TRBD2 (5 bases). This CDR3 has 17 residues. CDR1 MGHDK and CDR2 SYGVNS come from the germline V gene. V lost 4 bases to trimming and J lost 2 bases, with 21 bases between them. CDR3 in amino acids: CASSARSRSGEPYEQYF. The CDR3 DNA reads TGTGCCAGCAGTGCACGCTCCCGCAGCGGAGAGCCCTACGAGCAGTACTTC.

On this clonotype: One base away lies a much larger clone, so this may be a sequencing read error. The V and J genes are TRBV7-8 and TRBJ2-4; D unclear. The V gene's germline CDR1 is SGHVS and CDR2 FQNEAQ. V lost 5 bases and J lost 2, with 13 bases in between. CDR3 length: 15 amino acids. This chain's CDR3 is CASSTPPGSKNIQYF. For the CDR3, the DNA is TGTGCCAGCAGCACACCGCCAGGATCCAAAAACATTCAGTACTTC.

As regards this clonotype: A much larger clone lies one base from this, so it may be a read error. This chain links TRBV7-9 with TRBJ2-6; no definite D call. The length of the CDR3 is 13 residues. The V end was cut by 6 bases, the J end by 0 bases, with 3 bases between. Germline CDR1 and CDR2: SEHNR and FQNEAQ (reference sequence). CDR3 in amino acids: CASSSSGANVLTF. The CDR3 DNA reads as TGTGCCAGCAGTAGCTCTGGGGCCAACGTCCTGACTTTC. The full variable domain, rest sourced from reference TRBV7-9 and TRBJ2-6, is DTGVSQNPRHKITKRGQNVTFRCDPISEHNRLYWYRQTLGQGPEFLTYFQNEAQLEKSRLLSDRFSAERPKGSFSTLEIQRTEQGDSAMYLCASSSSGANVLTFGAGSRLTVL.

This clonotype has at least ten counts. The CDR3 DNA reads as TGCGCCAGCAGCTGGGACATTGCCTCACCCCTCCACTTT. Translation: CASSWDIASPLHF. This rearrangement joins TRBV5-1 to TRBJ1-6; a weak D match, TRBD1 (6 bases). The length of the CDR3 is 13 residues. The ends were cut back, 3 bases at V and 10 bases at J, with 11 bases in the middle. In germline, CDR1 is SGHRS, CDR2 YFSETQ.

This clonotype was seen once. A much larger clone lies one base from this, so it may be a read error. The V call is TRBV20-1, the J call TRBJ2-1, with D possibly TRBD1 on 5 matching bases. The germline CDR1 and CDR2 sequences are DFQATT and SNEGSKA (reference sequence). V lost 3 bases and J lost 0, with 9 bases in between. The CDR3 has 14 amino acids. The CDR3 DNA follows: TGCAGTGCTAGGCGGCAGGGCTCCTACAATGAGCAGTTCTTC. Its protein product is CSARRQGSYNEQFF.

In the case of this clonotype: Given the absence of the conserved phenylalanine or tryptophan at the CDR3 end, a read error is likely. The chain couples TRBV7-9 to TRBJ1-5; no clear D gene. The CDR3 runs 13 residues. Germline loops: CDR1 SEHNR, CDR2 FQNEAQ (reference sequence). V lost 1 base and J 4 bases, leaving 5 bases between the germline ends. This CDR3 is CASSLGENQPQHY. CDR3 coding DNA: TGTGCCAGCAGCTTAGGAGAGAATCAGCCCCAGCATTAT.

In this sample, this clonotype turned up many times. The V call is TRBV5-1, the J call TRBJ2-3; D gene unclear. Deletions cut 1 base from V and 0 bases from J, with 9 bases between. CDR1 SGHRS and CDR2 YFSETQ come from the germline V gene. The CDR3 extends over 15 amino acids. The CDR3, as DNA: TGCGCCAGCAGCTTGACAGTCCGTAGCACAGATACGCAGTATTTT. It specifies CASSLTVRSTDTQYF.

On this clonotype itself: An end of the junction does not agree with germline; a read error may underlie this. The CDR3 here is CSAEGKEAFF. CDR3 nucleotides: TGCAGCGCCGAGGGCAAGGAAGCGTTCTTT. J is TRBJ1-1 and V is TRBV29-1, with D unresolved. This CDR3 contains 10 residues. Germline CDR1 and CDR2: SQVTM and ANQGSEA. The variable domain in full, completed from reference TRBV29-1 and TRBJ1-1, reads SAVISQKPSRDICQRGTSLTIQCQVDSQVTMMFWYRQQPGQSLTLIATANQGSEATYESGFVIDKFPISRPNLTFSTLTVSNMSPEDSSIYLCSAEGKEAFFGQGTRLTVV.

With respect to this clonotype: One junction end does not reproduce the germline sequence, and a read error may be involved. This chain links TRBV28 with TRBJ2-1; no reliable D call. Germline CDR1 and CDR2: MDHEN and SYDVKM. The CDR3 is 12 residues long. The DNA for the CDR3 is TGTGCCAGCAGTTTCTCTTCCAACATGCAAGTCTTC. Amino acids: CASSFSSNMQVF.

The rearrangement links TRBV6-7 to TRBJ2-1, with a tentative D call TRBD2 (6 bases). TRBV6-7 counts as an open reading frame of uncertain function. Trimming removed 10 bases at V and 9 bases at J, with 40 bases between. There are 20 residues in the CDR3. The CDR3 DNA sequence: TGTGCCACCTGTTACTCAGACACGCGAGCGGGCCTAGCGTCGGTGTTTGAGCAGTTCTTC. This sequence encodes CATCYSDTRAGLASVFEQFF.

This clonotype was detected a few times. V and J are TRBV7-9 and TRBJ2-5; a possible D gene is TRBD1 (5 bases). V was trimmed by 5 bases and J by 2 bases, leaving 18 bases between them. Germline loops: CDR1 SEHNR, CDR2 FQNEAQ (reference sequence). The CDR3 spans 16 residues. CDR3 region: CASSQGASRPQETQYF. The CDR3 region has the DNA TGTGCCAGCAGCCAAGGGGCGAGCAGGCCTCAAGAGACCCAGTACTTC.

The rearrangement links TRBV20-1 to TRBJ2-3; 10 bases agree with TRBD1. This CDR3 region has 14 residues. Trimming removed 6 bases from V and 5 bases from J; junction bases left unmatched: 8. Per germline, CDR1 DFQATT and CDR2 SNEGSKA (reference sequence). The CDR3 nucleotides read TGCAGTGCAAGACAGGGGGCGGGCGTAGATACGCAGTATTTT. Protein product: CSARQGAGVDTQYF.

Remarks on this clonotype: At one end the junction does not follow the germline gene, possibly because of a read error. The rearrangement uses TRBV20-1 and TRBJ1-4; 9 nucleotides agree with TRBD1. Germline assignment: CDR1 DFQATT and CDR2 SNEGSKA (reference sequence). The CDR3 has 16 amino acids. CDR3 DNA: TGTAGTGCTAGACCTACAGGGGGCTGGACTAATGAAGAGCTGTTTTTT. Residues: CSARPTGGWTNEELFF.

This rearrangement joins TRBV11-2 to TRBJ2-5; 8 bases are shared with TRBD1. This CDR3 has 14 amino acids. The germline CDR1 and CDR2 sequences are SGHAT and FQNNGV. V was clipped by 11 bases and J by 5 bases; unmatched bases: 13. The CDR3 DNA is TGTGCCTGTAGCTTAGGACAGGGTGGGGAGACCCAGTACTTC. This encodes CACSLGQGGETQYF.